One T cell receptor (beta chain) is described in this entry. V gave up 5 bases and J gave up 0 bases; unmatched junction bases: 6. This CDR3 region has 17 residues. The V gene's germline CDR1 is MRHNA and CDR2 SNTAGT. The data belong to a study of blood T cell repertoires in COVID-19. TCRdb's table, derived via immunoSEQ multiplex PCR, lists solely in-frame clones and lacks some. This sample has around 260,000 clones, with roughly 89% found just once. Material for sequencing was peripheral blood. V gene TRBV6-4 combines with J gene TRBJ2-2, with 10 bases fitting TRBD2. This clonotype was obtained from a woman aged 25 to 39 with active or convalescent COVID-19. The CDR3 protein is CASSRERGGANTGELFF. In DNA form, the CDR3 reads TGTGCCAGCAGTCGAGAGCGGGGGGGAGCGAACACCGGGGAGCTGTTTTTT.